These 8 T cell receptor beta chains share one sample of origin, sequenced in a study of identical twins. TCRdb reanalysed the 5' RACE reads using MiXCR and keeps one entry per CDR3 protein. The sample consists of about 1.7 million distinct CDR3 sequences, more than 30% of them appearing once. The sample consisted of cord blood. The source is a newborn girl in good health.

The chain carries TRBV28 and TRBJ2-2; D not resolved. Per the germline V gene, CDR1 is MDHEN and CDR2 is SYDVKM. V dropped 3 bases and J dropped 4 bases, with 12 bases sitting between them. There are 15 residues in the CDR3. The CDR3 sequence: CASSLVVGPTGELFF. CDR3 in DNA: TGTGCCAGCAGTTTGGTGGTAGGCCCCACCGGGGAGCTGTTTTTT.

The chain uses TRBV5-1 and TRBJ2-4; D call uncertain. The J call could be wrong; TRBJ2-7 is a better fit for the DNA end. Germline V gene data show CDR1 as SGHRS and CDR2 as YFSETQ. This CDR3 spans 14 amino acids. The CDR3, as DNA: TGCGCCAGCAGCTCCGCGTCGGGTCTTAACGAGCAGTACTTC. Translating gives CASSSASGLNEQYF.

The V and J genes are TRBV20-1 and TRBJ2-5; 8 bases line up with TRBD2. The CDR3 length is 13 residues. In germline, CDR1 is DFQATT, CDR2 SNEGSKA (reference sequence). The V gene end was trimmed by 6 bases and the J gene end by 3 bases; junction bases not matched to a gene: 6. The DNA for the CDR3 is TGCAGTGCCCCGGGACTAGTGGAAGAGACCCAGTACTTC. This codes for CSAPGLVEETQYF.

V usage is TRBV21-1 and J usage is TRBJ1-6. TRBV21-1 is an annotated pseudogene. The CDR3 has 13 residues. The CDR3 DNA follows: TGTGCCAGACAGGGCCCCTATAATTCACCCCTCCACTTT. Protein: CARQGPYNSPLHF.

The V gene is TRBV7-2, the J gene TRBJ1-5; D not resolved. Germline CDR1 is SGHTA and CDR2 is FQGNSA. The V end was cut by 1 base, the J end by 2 bases, with 9 bases between. This CDR3 contains 15 residues. Written as DNA, the CDR3 is TGTGCCAGCAGCTTAGTCCTCCCGGGCAATCAGCCCCAGCATTTT. As protein: CASSLVLPGNQPQHF.

This sequence joins TRBV11-2 and TRBJ1-2; a possible D gene is TRBD1 (5 bases). The ends were cut back, 0 bases at V and 5 bases at J, with 10 bases in the middle. Germline V CDR1 and CDR2: SGHAT, FQNNGV. The CDR3 has 14 residues. For the CDR3, the DNA is TGTGCCAGCAGCTTAGATCTGGACAAATATGGCTACACCTTC. Protein product: CASSLDLDKYGYTF.

This clonotype came up a few times. The chain recombines TRBV5-6 with TRBJ2-3, with D perhaps matching TRBD1 (5 bases). The CDR3 extends over 16 amino acids. Trimming removed 5 bases at V and 0 bases at J, with 16 bases between. Germline lookup yields CDR1 SGHDT and CDR2 YYEEEE. CDR3: CASSMTWGLSTDTQYF. The CDR3 bases are TGTGCCAGCAGTATGACGTGGGGCCTTAGCACAGATACGCAGTATTTT. The variable domain in full, completed from reference TRBV5-6 and TRBJ2-3, reads DAGVTQSPTHLIKTRGQQVTLRCSPKSGHDTVSWYQQALGQGPQFIFQYYEEEERQRGNFPDRFSGHQFPNYSSELNVNALLLGDSALYLCASSMTWGLSTDTQYFGPGTRLTVL.

In its sample, this clonotype was seen a few times. The chain carries TRBV2 and TRBJ2-3; D may be TRBD2 (6 bases). CDR1 SNHLY and CDR2 FYNNEI come from the germline V gene. The CDR3 has 15 residues. V shed 4 bases and J shed 2 bases, with 13 bases lying between them. DNA of the CDR3: TGTGCCAGCAGTGCCCCCCGGGGGAACACAGATACGCAGTATTTT. Translation gives CASSAPRGNTDTQYF.